The 30 T cell receptor beta chains presented below share a single source sample, sequenced in a study of PD-1 blockade in classical Hodgkin lymphoma. Following autologous stem cell transplantation, relapse occurred in every patient, and exposure to brentuximab vedotin varied. Repertoires were generated with immunoSEQ multiplex PCR, while TCRdb's copy carries only in-frame clones and drops some. In the table there are 37,000 or so clones, 70% to 90% of which are singletons. This specimen consisted of peripheral blood mononuclear cells (PBMCs), obtained before the second cycle of nivolumab. The receptor source for this set is a human donor with classical Hodgkin lymphoma.

A single count supports this clone. The gene calls are TRBV30 and TRBJ1-2, with D unresolved. CDR3 length equals 15 residues. Germline V gives CDR1 GTSNPN, CDR2 SVGIG (reference sequence). Trimming left V 0 bases short and J 3 bases short, with 14 bases between. The chain's CDR3 is CAWSVVQAGDYGYTF. CDR3 bases: TGTGCCTGGAGTGTCGTCCAGGCAGGCGACTATGGCTACACCTTC.

The chain has TRBV18 and TRBJ1-2; 10 bases are a match to TRBD1. The CDR3 consists of 15 residues. CDR1 is KGHSH and CDR2 is LQKENI in the germline V gene. V lost 6 bases, J lost 3 bases, and 7 bases stayed unmatched. The CDR3 nucleotides read TGTGCCAGCTCCCTAATGACAGGGGGCGACTATGGCTACACCTTC. It encodes CASSLMTGGDYGYTF.

The chain uses TRBV11-3 and TRBJ2-5, with a weak D call TRBD2 (7 bases). This CDR3 spans 15 amino acids. The V end lost 6 bases, the J end lost 4 bases, and 18 bases lay between the germline ends. Looked up from germline, CDR1 is SGHNT and CDR2 is YENEEA. The CDR3 reads CASSQLGGGGETQYF. The CDR3 DNA follows: TGTGCCAGCAGTCAGCTGGGGGGAGGGGGAGAGACCCAGTACTTC.

The chain joins TRBV11-2 to TRBJ2-7; D not certain. Germline CDR1 and CDR2: SGHAT and FQNNGV. CDR3 length: 16 residues. V was cut by 3 bases and J by 0 bases, with 15 bases left in between. CDR3 sequence (DNA): TGTGCCAGCAGCTTTCCCGGCGGAACAAGCTCCTACGAGCAGTACTTC. Amino acids: CASSFPGGTSSYEQYF.

This clone showed up just once. The chain combines TRBV5-1 with TRBJ2-7; 12 nucleotides line up with TRBD2. In germline, CDR1 is SGHRS, CDR2 YFSETQ. Germline trimming cut 4 bases from V and 4 bases from J; bases unmatched to any gene: 9. The CDR3 length is 16 residues. The CDR3 sequence: CASSANTGTSGYEQYF. The DNA of the CDR3 is TGCGCCAGCAGCGCAAATACCGGGACTAGCGGGTACGAGCAGTACTTC.

This clone was observed a few times. This sequence joins TRBV7-3 and TRBJ2-2; 7 nucleotides align to TRBD2. The trim removed 5 bases at V and 3 bases at J, leaving 15 bases unmatched. The germline gives CDR1 SGHTA, CDR2 FQGTGA. This CDR3 is built from 18 residues. The DNA for the CDR3 is TGTGCCAGCAGCCCTGGACTAGGGATACAAGGCGACACCGGGGAGCTGTTTTTT. Translated: CASSPGLGIQGDTGELFF.

The J gene is TRBJ2-3, the V gene TRBV12-5; D is undetermined. From germline, CDR1 is LGHNT and CDR2 FRNRAP. Trimming removed 1 base at V and 8 bases at J, with 31 bases between. The CDR3 is 20 residues long. The CDR3 spells CASGLAFLPSGTLSTGTQYF. For the CDR3, the DNA is TGTGCTAGTGGTTTGGCCTTCCTACCCTCCGGCACCCTCTCAACTGGTACGCAGTATTTT.

As for this clone: A read error is possible here, since a much larger clone lies one base away. CDR3 bases: TGTGCCAGCAGCTTCTCTGGAAACACCATATATTTT. It codes for CASSFSGNTIYF. The J gene is TRBJ1-3, the V gene TRBV7-9; no definite D call. This CDR3 is 12 amino acids long. V lost 3 bases, J lost 0 bases, and 0 bases lay in between. Germline CDR1 is SEHNR and CDR2 is FQNEAQ (reference sequence).

The chain carries TRBV9 and TRBJ2-7, with TRBD2 matching over 8 bases. Trimming at V came to 2 bases and at J to 1 base, leaving 2 bases not matched to a gene. CDR1 and CDR2 (germline): SGDLS, YYNGEE. This CDR3 has 14 amino acids. The CDR3 DNA reads as TGTGCCAGCAGCGTTAGCGGGGCATCCTACGAGCAGTACTTC. It translates to CASSVSGASYEQYF.

The J gene is TRBJ2-5, the V gene TRBV29-1; tentatively, D is TRBD2 (5 bases). Per the germline V gene, CDR1 is SQVTM and CDR2 is ANQGSEA. The CDR3 has 13 amino acids. The V end lost 3 bases, the J end lost 4 bases, and 12 bases lay between the germline ends. The CDR3 nucleotides are TGCAGCGTTGAGAGGGTGAAGGGAGAGACCCAGTACTTC. Residues: CSVERVKGETQYF.

The chain recombines TRBV6-1 with TRBJ2-3; 7 bases match TRBD1. J gave up 7 bases and V 7 bases, and 11 bases lay outside the gene matches. Germline V gives CDR1 MNHNS, CDR2 SASEGT. CDR3 length equals 14 residues. The CDR3 bases are TGTGCCAGCAAAGAAACGGACAGGAGTAATACGCAGTATTTT. Residues: CASKETDRSNTQYF.

This clone has a single count. The chain combines TRBV12-5 with TRBJ1-2; 7 bases map to TRBD1. The CDR3 sequence is 14 residues long. Germline CDR1 LGHNT, CDR2 FRNRAP. J was trimmed by 4 bases and V by 6 bases; bases with no gene match: 8. The CDR3 region has the DNA TGTGCTAGTGGCCGACGATCAGGGGGCTATGGCTACACCTTC. Amino acid sequence: CASGRRSGGYGYTF. The full variable domain, its missing parts supplied by reference TRBV12-5 and TRBJ1-2, is DARVTQTPRHKVTEMGQEVTMRCQPILGHNTVFWYRQTMMQGLELLAYFRNRAPLDDSGMPKDRFSAEMPDATLATLKIQPSEPRDSAVYFCASGRRSGGYGYTFGSGTRLTVV.

This clone occurred once. The rearrangement joins TRBV20-1 to TRBJ2-1, with D perhaps matching TRBD2 (5 bases). The CDR3 spans 11 residues. Germline V lookup: CDR1 DFQATT, CDR2 SNEGSKA (reference sequence). Trimming removed 6 bases from V and 9 bases from J, with 12 bases in between. The CDR3: CSAGLGVEQFF. Written as DNA, the CDR3 is TGCAGTGCGGGCCTCGGGGTTGAGCAGTTCTTC.

This sequence joins TRBV7-9 and TRBJ2-3; D is perhaps TRBD1 (5 bases). The germline CDR1 and CDR2 sequences are SEHNR and FQNEAQ (reference sequence). This CDR3 has 15 amino acids. V was cut by 5 bases and J by 4 bases, with 16 bases left in between. CDR3 sequence reads: CASSHPPRTPDTQYF. In DNA form, the CDR3 reads TGTGCCAGCAGCCATCCCCCCCGGACACCAGATACGCAGTATTTT.

The chain is built from TRBV9 and TRBJ2-5; tentative D call: TRBD1 (6 bases). The germline gives CDR1 SGDLS, CDR2 YYNGEE. The V and J ends lost 5 bases and 3 bases respectively, with 14 bases between them. The CDR3 is made up of 14 amino acids. The CDR3 DNA is TGTGCCAGCAGTGAACAGGGTGTTAAAGAGACCCAGTACTTC. It codes for CASSEQGVKETQYF.

V gene TRBV9 combines with J gene TRBJ2-7, with a weak D call TRBD2 (6 bases). CDR1 is SGDLS and CDR2 is YYNGEE in the germline V gene. There are 15 residues in the CDR3. Trimming stripped 0 bases from V and 5 bases from J, with 15 bases between. The DNA for the CDR3 is TGTGCCAGCAGCGTAGACCGGGACTCCCCCCACGAGCAGTACTTC. Its protein product is CASSVDRDSPHEQYF.

This clone was seen just once. The V call is TRBV27, the J call TRBJ2-6; D call uncertain. CDR1 is MNHEY, CDR2 SMNVEV, per germline (reference sequence). V lost 6 bases, J lost 3 bases, and 15 bases lay in between. The CDR3 is 16 residues long. CDR3 residues: CASSLDPASGANVLTF. CDR3 nucleotide sequence: TGTGCCAGCAGCCTAGACCCAGCGAGTGGGGCCAACGTCCTGACTTTC.

V and J are TRBV4-1 and TRBJ2-7; D may be TRBD2 (6 bases). V was pared by 3 bases and J by 3 bases, with 18 bases between. The CDR3 has 16 residues. Germline V lookup: CDR1 MGHRA, CDR2 YSYEKL. For the CDR3, the DNA is TGCGCCAGCAGCCACCTCGCTGGAGGGAGCCACTACGAGCAGTACTTC. Encoded protein: CASSHLAGGSHYEQYF.

The chain is built from TRBV7-9 and TRBJ2-7; TRBD2 is a possible D gene (6 bases). With 6 bases removed from V and 2 bases from J, the gap between germline ends came to 11 bases. Germline CDR1 is SEHNR and CDR2 is FQNEAQ (reference sequence). The CDR3 loop spans 13 amino acids. CDR3: CASSPGEAYEQYF. The CDR3 region has the DNA TGTGCCAGCAGTCCCGGGGAGGCCTACGAGCAGTACTTC.

The rearrangement uses TRBV9 and TRBJ2-7, with D unresolved. This CDR3 has 13 amino acids. Between the trimmed V and J ends, which lost 0 bases and 9 bases, there was a span of 13 bases. The germline CDR1 and CDR2 sequences are SGDLS and YYNGEE. CDR3: CASSVAYGSAQYF. DNA of the CDR3: TGTGCCAGCAGCGTAGCGTATGGTTCTGCGCAGTACTTC.

This clone was seen a few times. The rearrangement joins TRBV6-6 to TRBJ1-1; D ambiguous. V was clipped by 11 bases and J by 1 base, with 14 bases between them. Per the germline V gene, CDR1 is MNHNY and CDR2 is SVGAGI (reference sequence). This CDR3 contains 13 residues. CDR3 sequence (DNA): TGTGCCTTAGATCGCTGGGCGAACACTGAAGCTTTCTTT. Translating gives CALDRWANTEAFF.

V and J are TRBV19 and TRBJ1-1; 7 bases are a match to TRBD1. Germline CDR1 is LNHDA and CDR2 is SQIVND (reference sequence). J was trimmed by 3 bases and V by 10 bases; bases with no gene match: 17. This CDR3 is 16 amino acids long. CDR3 DNA: TGTGCCACCAGACCCCGGGACAGTACGTCGGACACTGAAGCTTTCTTT. Translating it yields CATRPRDSTSDTEAFF. Using reference TRBV19 and TRBJ1-1 for the parts outside the CDR3, the full variable domain is DGGITQSPKYLFRKEGQNVTLSCEQNLNHDAMYWYRQDPGQGLRLIYYSQIVNDFQKGDIAEGYSVSREKKESFPLTVTSAQKNPTAFYLCATRPRDSTSDTEAFFGQGTRLTVV.

The CDR3 DNA reads TGTGCCTGGAGTGATGGGGTAATAGGTCCCTACGAGCAGTACTTC. Its translation: CAWSDGVIGPYEQYF. The chain is built from TRBV30 and TRBJ2-7; no firm D call. Germline V gives CDR1 GTSNPN, CDR2 SVGIG (reference sequence). Trimming removed 1 base at V and 2 bases at J, with 15 bases between. This CDR3 comprises 15 residues.

The chain uses TRBV23-1 and TRBJ2-5; D is unclear. TRBV23-1 is noted as an ORF with a role that remains uncertain. Trimming removed 1 base at V and 1 base at J, with 4 bases between. The CDR3 has 13 amino acids. CDR3 sequence (DNA): TGCGCCAGCAGTCAATTAAGCCAAGAGACCCAGTACTTC. Amino acid sequence: CASSQLSQETQYF.

V usage is TRBV7-8 and J usage is TRBJ2-3; 8 positions match TRBD2. The CDR3 extends over 17 amino acids. V was clipped by 1 base and J by 2 bases; unmatched bases: 8. From germline, CDR1 is SGHVS and CDR2 FQNEAQ. DNA for the CDR3: TGTGCCAGCAGCTTAGTCCCGATAGCGGGACTCACAGATACGCAGTATTTT. It translates to CASSLVPIAGLTDTQYF. Looking up the rest from reference TRBV7-8 and TRBJ2-3 gives the full variable domain: GAGVSQSPRYKVAKRGQDVALRCDPISGHVSLFWYQQALGQGPEFLTYFQNEAQLDKSGLPSDRFFAERPEGSVSTLKIQRTQQEDSAVYLCASSLVPIAGLTDTQYFGPGTRLTVL.

In this sample, this clone is medium-sized (0.01 to 0.1%). The chain uses TRBV18 and TRBJ2-7, with D perhaps TRBD1 or TRBD2 (5 bases each). The CDR3 has 18 residues. The germline V gene encodes CDR1 KGHSH and CDR2 LQKENI. The germline V and J ends were trimmed by 0 bases and 4 bases, with 22 bases remaining between them. The CDR3 DNA sequence: TGTGCCAGCTCACCACCGGGGGATGCGAGTACTAGAGGGTACGAGCAGTACTTC. Amino acid sequence: CASSPPGDASTRGYEQYF.

The chain carries TRBV10-3 and TRBJ2-2, with 11 bases aligning to TRBD2. Germline lookup yields CDR1 ENHRY and CDR2 SYGVKD. After removal of 3 bases from V and 4 bases from J, the junction contained 7 bases not matched to a gene. The length of the CDR3 is 17 residues. CDR3 bases: TGTGCCATCAGTGAACCGGGACTAGCGGACCCCACCGGGGAGCTGTTTTTT. The encoded protein is CAISEPGLADPTGELFF.

The chain is built from TRBV20-1 and TRBJ1-1; D call uncertain. The V gene lost 6 bases and the J gene lost 0 bases, with 5 bases spanning the gap. CDR1 DFQATT and CDR2 SNEGSKA come from the germline V gene (reference sequence). This CDR3 has 11 residues. The CDR3 bases are TGCAGTGCCCAAATGAACACTGAAGCTTTCTTT. Its translation is CSAQMNTEAFF.

This sequence joins TRBV25-1 and TRBJ2-4; no definite D call. Trimming removed 1 base at V and 3 bases at J, with 4 bases between. This CDR3 spans 13 amino acids. Germline values: CDR1 MGHDK, CDR2 SYGVNS. DNA for the CDR3: TGTGCCAGCAGTGAATGGAGCAAAAACATTCAGTACTTC. It translates to CASSEWSKNIQYF.

This rearrangement joins TRBV6-5 to TRBJ1-5; 7 bases match TRBD1. This CDR3 region has 13 residues. Unmatched junction bases numbered 2, after V lost 6 bases and J lost 3 bases. Germline V gene data show CDR1 as MNHEY and CDR2 as SVGAGI. The CDR3 sequence: CASRQGLNQPQHF. In DNA form, the CDR3 reads TGTGCCAGCAGACAGGGGCTCAATCAGCCCCAGCATTTT.